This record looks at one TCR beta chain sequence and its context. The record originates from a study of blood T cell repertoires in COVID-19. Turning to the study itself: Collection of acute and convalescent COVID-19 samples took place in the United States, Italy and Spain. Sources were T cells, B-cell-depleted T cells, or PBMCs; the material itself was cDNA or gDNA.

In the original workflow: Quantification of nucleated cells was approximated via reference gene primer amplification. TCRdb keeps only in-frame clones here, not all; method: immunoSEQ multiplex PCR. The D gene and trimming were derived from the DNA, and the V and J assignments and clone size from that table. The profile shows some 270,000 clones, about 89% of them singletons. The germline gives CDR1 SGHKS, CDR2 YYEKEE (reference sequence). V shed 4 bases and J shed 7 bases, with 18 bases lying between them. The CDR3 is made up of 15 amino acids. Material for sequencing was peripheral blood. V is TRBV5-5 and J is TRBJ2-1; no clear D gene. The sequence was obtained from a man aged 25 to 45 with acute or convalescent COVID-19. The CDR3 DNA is TGTGCCAGCAGCCCGGTAACTCGGGTAGGTAATGAGCAGTTCTTC. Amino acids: CASSPVTRVGNEQFF.